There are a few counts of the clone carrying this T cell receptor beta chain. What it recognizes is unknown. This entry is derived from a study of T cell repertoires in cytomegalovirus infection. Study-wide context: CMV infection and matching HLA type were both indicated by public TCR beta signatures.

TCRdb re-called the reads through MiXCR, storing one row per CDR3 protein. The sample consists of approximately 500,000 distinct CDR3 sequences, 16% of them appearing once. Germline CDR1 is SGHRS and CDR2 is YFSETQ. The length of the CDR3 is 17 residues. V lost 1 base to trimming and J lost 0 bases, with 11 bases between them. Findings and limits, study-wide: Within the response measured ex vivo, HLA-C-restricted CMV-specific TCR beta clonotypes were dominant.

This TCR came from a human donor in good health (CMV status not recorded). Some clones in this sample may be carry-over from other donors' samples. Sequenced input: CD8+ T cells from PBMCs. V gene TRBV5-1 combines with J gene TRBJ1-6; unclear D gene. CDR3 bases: TGCGCCAGCAGCTTGAAAACACCCGGCTCCTATAATTCACCCCTCCACTTT. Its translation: CASSLKTPGSYNSPLHF. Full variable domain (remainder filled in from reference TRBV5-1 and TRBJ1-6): KAGVTQTPRYLIKTRGQQVTLSCSPISGHRSVSWYQQTPGQGLQFLFEYFSETQRNKGNFPGRFSGRQFSNSRSEMNVSTLELGDSALYLCASSLKTPGSYNSPLHFGNGTRLTVT.